What follows are 24 T cell receptor beta chains derived from one specimen sequenced in a study of shared clonotypes between healthy human individuals (dated by TCRdb to the early 2020s). The library came from the immunoSEQ multiplex PCR assay. TCRdb retrieved this table from immuneACCESS and kept in-frame rearrangements only. Not all clones are present; in checked studies, unresolved V genes account for under half, and no reason is known for the remainder. The sample table lists about 510,000 clones, 75% to 80% of them with a count of one. The top ten constitute roughly an eighth of the sample. Material for sequencing was PBMCs. The receptors derive from a middle-aged woman in good health. Some clones in this sample may be carry-over from other donors' samples.

The chain is built from TRBV29-1 and TRBJ2-7, with 8 nucleotides matching TRBD2. J was trimmed by 4 bases and V by 6 bases; bases with no gene match: 11. This CDR3 contains 14 residues. Looked up from germline, CDR1 is SQVTM and CDR2 is ANQGSEA. DNA of the CDR3: TGCAGCGTAGTAGCGGGAAGCGCAAAATACGAGCAGTACTTC. It encodes CSVVAGSAKYEQYF.

This clone is a singleton in its sample. V is TRBV30 and J is TRBJ2-7, with 7 positions matching TRBD1. CDR1 is GTSNPN and CDR2 is SVGIG in the germline V gene (reference sequence). The junction had 4 bases not matched to a gene; V was cut back by 5 bases and J by 0 bases. The CDR3 is made up of 13 amino acids. CDR3 in DNA: TGTGCCTGGGGTCCAGGGGGCTCCTACGAGCAGTACTTC. It specifies CAWGPGGSYEQYF. The variable domain in full, with the rest retrieved from reference TRBV30 and TRBJ2-7, is SQTIHQWPATLVQPVGSPLSLECTVEGTSNPNLYWYRQAAGRGLQLLFYSVGIGQISSEVPQNLSASRPQDRQFILSSKKLLLSDSGFYLCAWGPGGSYEQYFGPGTRLTVT.

The rearrangement uses TRBV5-4 and TRBJ1-2; D perhaps matches TRBD1 (6 bases). The germline V and J ends were trimmed by 0 bases and 8 bases, with 11 bases remaining between them. There are 13 residues in the CDR3. Germline assignment: CDR1 SGHNT and CDR2 YYREEE (reference sequence). In DNA form, the CDR3 reads TGTGCCAGCAGCTTGGAACAGGGTATGGGCTACACCTTC. This gives the protein CASSLEQGMGYTF.

The V gene is TRBV7-2, the J gene TRBJ2-4; weak D call: TRBD1 (5 bases). V gave up 5 bases and J gave up 7 bases, with 12 bases separating them. CDR1 is SGHTA, CDR2 FQGNSA, per germline. The CDR3 spans 13 residues. The CDR3 bases are TGTGCCAGCAGCAACCAAGGGGTGAACATTCAGTACTTC. This sequence encodes CASSNQGVNIQYF.

This sequence joins TRBV4-2 and TRBJ2-3, with D tentatively TRBD1 (6 bases). The CDR3 runs to 15 residues. CDR1 and CDR2 (germline): LGHNA, YNFKEQ. V was shortened by 2 bases and J by 3 bases, with 12 bases between the two germline ends. The CDR3 loop reads CASSQQGRGTDTQYF. CDR3 bases: TGTGCCAGCAGCCAACAGGGGAGAGGTACAGATACGCAGTATTTT.

The rearrangement joins TRBV29-1 to TRBJ2-5; 12 nucleotides match TRBD2. Germline CDR1 reads SQVTM; CDR2 reads ANQGSEA. The CDR3 extends over 14 amino acids. V shed 8 bases, J shed 1 base, and the junction held 5 bases outside the gene matches. In DNA form, the CDR3 reads TGCAGCTACAGACTAGCGGGAGCCCAAGAGACCCAGTACTTC. This encodes CSYRLAGAQETQYF. Full variable domain (remainder filled in from reference TRBV29-1 and TRBJ2-5): SAVISQKPSRDICQRGTSLTIQCQVDSQVTMMFWYRQQPGQSLTLIATANQGSEATYESGFVIDKFPISRPNLTFSTLTVSNMSPEDSSIYLCSYRLAGAQETQYFGPGTRLLVL.

This clone was counted at least ten times. The rearrangement uses TRBV10-3 and TRBJ1-2; D ambiguous. The CDR3 is made up of 13 amino acids. CDR1 and CDR2 (germline): ENHRY, SYGVKD. Trimming took 2 bases from V and 7 from J, leaving 11 bases between them. The chain's CDR3 is CAISEEGSAGYTF. As DNA, the CDR3 is TGTGCCATCAGTGAGGAGGGTTCAGCTGGCTACACCTTC.

The rearrangement joins TRBV5-1 to TRBJ2-3, with TRBD2 matching 8 bases. The CDR3 totals 14 residues. Unmatched junction bases numbered 6, after V lost 7 bases and J lost 2 bases. In germline, CDR1 is SGHRS, CDR2 YFSETQ. CDR3 bases: TGCGCCAGCGGGACGGGAGGGAACACAGATACGCAGTATTTT. This gives the protein CASGTGGNTDTQYF.

This chain connects TRBV2 to TRBJ2-2; 10 bases fit TRBD2. Germline loops: CDR1 SNHLY, CDR2 FYNNEI. The CDR3 length is 15 residues. Losses at the gene ends were 6 bases for V and 5 bases for J; bases not matched to a gene: 6. The CDR3: CASRTGTSETGELFF. The CDR3 coding sequence is TGTGCCAGCAGGACCGGGACTAGCGAAACCGGGGAGCTGTTTTTT.

This clone was observed a handful of times. CDR3 residues: CASSAGGNYGYTF. The CDR3 nucleotides are TGTGCCAGCAGTGCCGGCGGTAACTATGGCTACACCTTC. V is TRBV2 and J is TRBJ1-2; D is ambiguous. Germline V gives CDR1 SNHLY, CDR2 FYNNEI. Trimming cost V 4 bases and J 1 base, with 7 bases left between them. This CDR3 has 13 amino acids.

This clone turned up a few times. V usage is TRBV7-2 and J usage is TRBJ1-5; D perhaps matches TRBD1 (6 bases). The germline V gene encodes CDR1 SGHTA and CDR2 FQGNSA. V lost 6 bases, J lost 5 bases, and 14 bases lay in between. The CDR3 loop spans 14 amino acids. The CDR3 sequence is CASRLGGGYQPQHF. DNA of the CDR3: TGTGCCAGCAGGCTAGGGGGGGGCTATCAGCCCCAGCATTTT.

The V call is TRBV6-1, the J call TRBJ2-7; D gene ambiguous. V lost 5 bases to trimming and J lost 4 bases, with 12 bases between them. Germline V gene data show CDR1 as MNHNS and CDR2 as SASEGT. The length of the CDR3 is 13 residues. CDR3 nucleotide sequence: TGTGCCAGCAGTCGACTTGGGCCATACGAGCAGTACTTC. Its protein is CASSRLGPYEQYF.

The chain links TRBV10-1 to TRBJ2-3, with D perhaps being TRBD1 or TRBD2 (6 bases each). The CDR3 has 15 amino acids. The ends were cut back, 6 bases at V and 5 bases at J, with 18 bases in the middle. Per the germline V gene, CDR1 is WNHNN and CDR2 is SYGVQD (reference sequence). The CDR3 nucleotides are TGCGCCAGCAGCGCTTCGGGCGGAGGGGGAGATACGCAGTATTTT. Its translation: CASSASGGGGDTQYF.

The chain couples TRBV11-2 to TRBJ2-1; D is uncertain. The germline V and J ends were trimmed by 1 base and 3 bases, with 7 bases remaining between them. The V gene's germline CDR1 is SGHAT and CDR2 FQNNGV. The CDR3 is 14 residues long. CDR3 sequence (DNA): TGTGCCAGCAGCTTAGTTCCCTACTACAATGAGCAGTTCTTC. Its translation: CASSLVPYYNEQFF.

In DNA, the CDR3 is TGTGCCAGCAGGGGACAGGGGAAACGGGAGCAGTACTTC. Its protein product is CASRGQGKREQYF. The rearrangement links TRBV7-9 to TRBJ2-7, with 10 bases lining up with TRBD1. The CDR3 spans 13 residues. Trimming at V came to 6 bases and at J to 7 bases, leaving 6 bases not matched to a gene. Germline V CDR1 and CDR2: SEHNR, FQNEAQ (reference sequence).

The sample holds one count of this clone. The V call is TRBV9, the J call TRBJ2-7; TRBD1 agrees at 7 bases. The CDR3 has 15 amino acids. V was clipped by 4 bases and J by 3 bases; unmatched bases: 10. CDR1 is SGDLS and CDR2 is YYNGEE in the germline V gene. This CDR3 is CASSPRDRSRYEQYF. Written as DNA, the CDR3 is TGTGCCAGCAGCCCCCGGGACAGAAGTCGCTACGAGCAGTACTTC.

The genes are TRBV19 and TRBJ1-4, with unresolved D. In germline, CDR1 is LNHDA, CDR2 SQIVND (reference sequence). The CDR3 loop spans 14 amino acids. V gave up 3 bases and J gave up 4 bases, with 9 bases separating them. This chain's CDR3 is CASSITADNEKLFF. DNA for the CDR3: TGTGCCAGTAGTATCACGGCAGATAATGAAAAACTGTTTTTT. Supplemented by reference TRBV19 and TRBJ1-4, the full variable domain reads DGGITQSPKYLFRKEGQNVTLSCEQNLNHDAMYWYRQDPGQGLRLIYYSQIVNDFQKGDIAEGYSVSREKKESFPLTVTSAQKNPTAFYLCASSITADNEKLFFGSGTQLSVL.

This clone has more than one count but fewer than ten. The chain carries TRBV7-2 and TRBJ2-7; 8 bases are a match to TRBD2. Trimming at V came to 2 bases and at J to 2 bases, leaving 5 bases not matched to a gene. CDR3 length equals 15 residues. Germline loops: CDR1 SGHTA, CDR2 FQGNSA. This CDR3 reads CASSLNGGGTYEQYF. In nucleotides, the CDR3 is TGTGCCAGCAGCTTAAATGGCGGGGGGACCTACGAGCAGTACTTC.

The V and J genes are TRBV2 and TRBJ2-3, with 7 bases lining up with TRBD1. After removal of 7 bases from V and 1 base from J, the junction contained 14 bases not matched to a gene. The CDR3 is made up of 17 amino acids. Germline V gene sequence: CDR1 SNHLY, CDR2 FYNNEI. The CDR3 bases are TGTGCCAGCACGTTAACAGGGGTGGGGGAAGGCACAGATACGCAGTATTTT. Translating gives CASTLTGVGEGTDTQYF.

Written as DNA, the CDR3 is TGTGCCAGCAGCTTTGGATGGGACAGGGCCACAGATACGCAGTATTTT. As protein: CASSFGWDRATDTQYF. The chain is built from TRBV12-1 and TRBJ2-3; the table assigns TRBD1, which was not confirmed against the DNA. TRBV12-1 is a known pseudogene. This CDR3 is 16 amino acids long.

The chain combines TRBV5-1 with TRBJ1-4; 10 nucleotides agree with TRBD1. CDR1 SGHRS and CDR2 YFSETQ come from the germline V gene. There are 16 residues in the CDR3. The V gene end was trimmed by 4 bases and the J gene end by 0 bases; junction bases not matched to a gene: 3. This CDR3 is CASSPGQGATNEKLFF. The CDR3 DNA follows: TGCGCCAGCAGCCCCGGACAGGGGGCAACTAATGAAAAACTGTTTTTT.

The chain has TRBV18 and TRBJ2-7; D is possibly TRBD1 or TRBD2 (5 bases each). V gave up 2 bases and J gave up 9 bases, with 14 bases separating them. The CDR3 is 13 residues long. Germline CDR1 is KGHSH and CDR2 is LQKENI. The CDR3 coding sequence is TGTGCCAGCTCACCAGGGGCGGACTTCGGGCAGTACTTC. As protein: CASSPGADFGQYF. Variable domain in full (rest from reference TRBV18 and TRBJ2-7): NAGVMQNPRHLVRRRGQEARLRCSPMKGHSHVYWYRQLPEEGLKFMVYLQKENIIDESGMPKERFSAEFPKEGPSILRIQQVVRGDSAAYFCASSPGADFGQYFGPGTRLTVT.

The chain uses TRBV30 and TRBJ2-3; D is unresolved. V lost 4 bases and J lost 8, with 10 bases in between. Germline V gene sequence: CDR1 GTSNPN, CDR2 SVGIG (reference sequence). The CDR3 has 11 amino acids. The DNA of the CDR3 is TGTGCCTGGAAACCCGTGGTTACGCAGTATTTT. Protein sequence: CAWKPVVTQYF.

Written as DNA, the CDR3 is TGCAGCGTAGCTTCCGGGACAGGGGATTTAGGCTACACCTTC. This sequence encodes CSVASGTGDLGYTF. This chain links TRBV29-1 with TRBJ1-2; 10 nucleotides line up with TRBD1. The CDR3 is 14 residues long. Trimming took 6 bases from V and 8 from J; bases not matched to a gene: 12. Germline-derived CDR1 and CDR2 are SQVTM and ANQGSEA.